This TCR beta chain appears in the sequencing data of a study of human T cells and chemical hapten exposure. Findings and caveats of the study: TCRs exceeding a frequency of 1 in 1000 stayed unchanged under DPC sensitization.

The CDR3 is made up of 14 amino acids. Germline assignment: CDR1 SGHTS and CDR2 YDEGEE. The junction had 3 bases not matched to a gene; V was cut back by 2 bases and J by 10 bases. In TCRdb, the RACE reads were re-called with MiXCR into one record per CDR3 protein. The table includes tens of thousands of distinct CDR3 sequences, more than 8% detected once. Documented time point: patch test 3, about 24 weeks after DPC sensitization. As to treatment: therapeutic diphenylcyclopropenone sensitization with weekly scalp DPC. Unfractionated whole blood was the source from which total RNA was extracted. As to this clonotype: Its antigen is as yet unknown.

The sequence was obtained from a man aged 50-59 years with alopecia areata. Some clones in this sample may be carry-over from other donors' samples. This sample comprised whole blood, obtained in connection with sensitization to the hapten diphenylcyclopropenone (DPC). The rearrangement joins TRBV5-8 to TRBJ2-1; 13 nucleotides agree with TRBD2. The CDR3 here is CASSLGLAGDEQFF. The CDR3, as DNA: TGTGCCAGCAGCTTAGGACTAGCGGGAGACGAGCAGTTCTTC. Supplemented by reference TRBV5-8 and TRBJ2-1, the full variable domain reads EAGVTQSPTHLIKTRGQQATLRCSPISGHTSVYWYQQALGLGLQFLLWYDEGEERNRGNFPPRFSGRQFPNYSSELNVNALELEDSALYLCASSLGLAGDEQFFGPGTRLTVL.